One and the same sample provided the 4 T cell receptor beta chains below, sequenced in a study of CD8+CD57+ T cells in acquired aplastic anemia. Genomic DNA templated the TCR beta VDJ and CDR3 profiling. Using its own MiXCR run on the reads, TCRdb lists one record per CDR3 protein. The sample lists around 500,000 distinct CDR3 sequences, about a third seen once, with less than 0.85% in the top ten. Individuals selected for sequencing had exhibited CD8+CD57+ cell expansion on flow cytometry. Sequenced material: sorted CD4+, CD8+, or CD8+CD57+ T cells (not recorded which) from PBMCs. Every receptor here comes from a human donor with aplastic anemia.

This chain links TRBV20-1 with TRBJ2-7, with D perhaps TRBD2 (6 bases). The DNA end is a closer match to TRBJ2-1, so the J assignment may be wrong. The V gene's germline CDR1 is DFQATT and CDR2 SNEGSKA (reference sequence). CDR3 length: 15 residues. In nucleotides, the CDR3 is TGCAGTGCTAGATATAGCGGAGGGGCTGGGGATGAGCAGTTCTTC. It codes for CSARYSGGAGDEQFF.

As regards this clonotype: At one end, the junction sequence differs from germline, possibly due to a read error. V is TRBV7-7 and J is TRBJ2-3; TRBD2 matches 7 bases. The CDR3 contains 17 residues. CDR1 SSHAT and CDR2 FNYEAQ come from the germline V gene (reference sequence). The CDR3 DNA is TGTGCTAGCAGCTTACCGAGGGTGGCGGGGGGCACAGATACGCAGTATTTT. Its protein is CASSLPRVAGGTDTQYF. Full variable domain (rest looked up from reference TRBV7-7 and TRBJ2-3): GAGVSQSPRYKVTKRGQDVTLRCDPISSHATLYWYQQALGQGPEFLTYFNYEAQPDKSGLPSDRFSAERPEGSISTLTIQRTEQRDSAMYRCASSLPRVAGGTDTQYFGPGTRLTVL.

This clonotype has ten or more counts. The chain combines TRBV6-2 or TRBV6-3 with TRBJ2-2; D unclear. V was pared by 5 bases and J by 2 bases, with 6 bases between. The V gene's germline CDR1 is MNHEY and CDR2 SVGEGT. The CDR3 runs 13 residues. This CDR3 is CASSTLNTGELFF. DNA for the CDR3: TGTGCCAGCAGTACCCTTAACACCGGGGAGCTGTTTTTT.

This clonotype was detected only a few times. V gene TRBV25-1 combines with J gene TRBJ1-1; no definite D call. There are 14 residues in the CDR3. The germline gives CDR1 MGHDK, CDR2 SYGVNS. V shed 6 bases and J shed 0 bases, with 11 bases lying between them. CDR3 sequence reads: CASSLSSMNTEAFF. CDR3 DNA: TGTGCCAGCAGCCTATCAAGCATGAACACTGAAGCTTTCTTT.